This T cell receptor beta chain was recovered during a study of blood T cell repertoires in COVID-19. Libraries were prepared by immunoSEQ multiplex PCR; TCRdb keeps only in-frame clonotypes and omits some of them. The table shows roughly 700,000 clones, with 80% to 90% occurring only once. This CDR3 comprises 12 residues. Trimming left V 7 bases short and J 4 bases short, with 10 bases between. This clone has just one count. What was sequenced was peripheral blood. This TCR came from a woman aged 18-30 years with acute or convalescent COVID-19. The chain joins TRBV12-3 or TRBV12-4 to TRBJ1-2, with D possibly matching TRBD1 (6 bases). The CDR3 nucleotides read TGTGCCAGCACCTTGACAGGCTATGGCTACACCTTC. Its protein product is CASTLTGYGYTF.